The sample holds a few counts of the clone carrying this T cell receptor (beta chain). Its cognate antigen is unknown. The libraries were made with immunoSEQ v3.0 at survey level. Assay used: immunoSEQ multiplex PCR; TCRdb lists only in-frame clones, some missing. The sample consists of 5,000 to 8,000 clones, 77% of them appearing once. Germline CDR1 reads WNHNN; CDR2 reads SYGVQD (reference sequence). Trimming removed 0 bases from V and 10 bases from J, with 12 bases in between. CDR3 length: 13 residues. The record originates from a study of long-term antiretroviral therapy in people with HIV. Overall study results and limits: Therapy changes, viral resistance and ART adherence were not documented in the available data. The range of CDR3 lengths in HIV repertoires proved narrower than that found in controls.

The source material was unsorted PBMCs, sampled 0.5 years before starting antiretroviral therapy. The TCR comes from a man in his forties with HIV. The rearrangement joins TRBV10-1 to TRBJ1-1; D possibly corresponds to TRBD1 (5 bases). CDR3 residues: CASSESRGDSAFF. In DNA, the CDR3 is TGCGCCAGCAGTGAGTCTAGAGGGGATTCAGCTTTCTTT.